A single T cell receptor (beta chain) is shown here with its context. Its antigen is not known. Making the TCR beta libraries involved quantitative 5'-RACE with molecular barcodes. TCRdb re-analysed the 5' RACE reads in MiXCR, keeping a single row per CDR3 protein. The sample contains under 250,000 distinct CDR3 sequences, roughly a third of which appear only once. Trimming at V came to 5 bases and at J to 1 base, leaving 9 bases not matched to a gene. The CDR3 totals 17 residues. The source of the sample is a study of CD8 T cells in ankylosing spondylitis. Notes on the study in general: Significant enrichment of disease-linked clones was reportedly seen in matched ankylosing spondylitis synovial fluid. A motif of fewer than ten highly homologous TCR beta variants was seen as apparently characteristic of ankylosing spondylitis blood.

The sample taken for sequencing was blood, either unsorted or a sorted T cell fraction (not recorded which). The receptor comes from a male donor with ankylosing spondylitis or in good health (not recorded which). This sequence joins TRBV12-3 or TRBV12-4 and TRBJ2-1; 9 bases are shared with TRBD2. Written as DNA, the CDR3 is TGTGCCAGCAGTCTCGCGGGGGGGCGGGGGTCCTACAATGAGCAGTTCTTC. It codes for CASSLAGGRGSYNEQFF.